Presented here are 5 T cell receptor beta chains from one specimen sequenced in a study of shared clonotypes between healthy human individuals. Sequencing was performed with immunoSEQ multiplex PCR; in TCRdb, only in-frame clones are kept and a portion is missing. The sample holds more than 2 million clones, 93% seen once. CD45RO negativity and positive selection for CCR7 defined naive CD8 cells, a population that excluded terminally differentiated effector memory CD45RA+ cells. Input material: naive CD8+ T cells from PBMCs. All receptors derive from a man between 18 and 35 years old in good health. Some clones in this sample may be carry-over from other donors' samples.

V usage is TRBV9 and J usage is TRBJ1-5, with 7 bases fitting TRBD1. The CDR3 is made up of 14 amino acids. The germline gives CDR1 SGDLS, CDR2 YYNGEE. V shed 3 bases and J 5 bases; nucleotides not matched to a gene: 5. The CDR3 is CASSGGQDHQPQHF. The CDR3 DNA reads TGTGCCAGCAGCGGAGGACAGGACCATCAGCCCCAGCATTTT.

The DNA for the CDR3 is TGTGCCAGCAGTTACTCTACGGCCGCGGAAGCTTTCTTT. This translates into CASSYSTAAEAFF. This rearrangement joins TRBV6-5 to TRBJ1-1; unclear D gene. Germline CDR1 MNHEY, CDR2 SVGAGI. There are 13 residues in the CDR3. The V end lost 0 bases, the J end lost 8 bases, and 10 bases lay between the germline ends.

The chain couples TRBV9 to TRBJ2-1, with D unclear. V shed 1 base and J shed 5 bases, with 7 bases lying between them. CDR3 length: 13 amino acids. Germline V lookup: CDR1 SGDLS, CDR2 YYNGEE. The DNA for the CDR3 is TGTGCCAGCAGCGTATCTAAGCACAATGAGCAGTTCTTC. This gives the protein CASSVSKHNEQFF.

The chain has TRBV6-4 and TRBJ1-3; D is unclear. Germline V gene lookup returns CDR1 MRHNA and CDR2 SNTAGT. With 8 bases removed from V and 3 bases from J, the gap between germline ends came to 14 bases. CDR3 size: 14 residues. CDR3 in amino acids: CASRADGGGNTIYF. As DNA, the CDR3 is TGTGCCAGCCGTGCGGACGGAGGTGGAAACACCATATATTTT.

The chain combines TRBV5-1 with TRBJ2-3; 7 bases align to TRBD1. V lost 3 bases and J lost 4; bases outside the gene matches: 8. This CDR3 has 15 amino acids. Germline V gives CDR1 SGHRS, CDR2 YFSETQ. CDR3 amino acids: CASSYLDRHADTQYF. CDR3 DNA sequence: TGCGCCAGCAGCTACTTGGACAGGCACGCAGATACGCAGTATTTT. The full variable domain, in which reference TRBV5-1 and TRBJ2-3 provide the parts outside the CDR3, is KAGVTQTPRYLIKTRGQQVTLSCSPISGHRSVSWYQQTPGQGLQFLFEYFSETQRNKGNFPGRFSGRQFSNSRSEMNVSTLELGDSALYLCASSYLDRHADTQYFGPGTRLTVL.